This is a list of T cell receptor beta chains from one sample in a study of blood T cells in healthy people across ages. TCRdb reprocessed the 5' RACE reads via MiXCR and lists one record per CDR3 protein. Altogether fewer than 2,000,000 distinct CDR3 sequences are present, about 31% being singletons, with the ten largest covering 10% to 12%. The sample consisted of blood. These receptors were obtained from a woman in her 30s in good health. CDR3s include the opening cysteine and the closing phenylalanine or tryptophan. Each record gives: V gene, J gene, D gene, clone size, CDR3 DNA, CDR3 protein. The D gene is left open where the match is weak. A clone size is listed for some rows: how often the clone was seen (once, few, many), or a class if it is expanded.

>TRBV3-1|TRBJ2-5|TRBD2|-
TGTGCCAGCAGCCAAGGGACTAGCGGGCTCCCGGCGGCCCAGTACTTC
CASSQGTSGLPAAQYF
>TRBV20-1|TRBJ2-1|-|many
TGCAGTGCTAGGGGTGACGCGACCTACAATGAGCAGTTCTTC
CSARGDATYNEQFF
>TRBV27|TRBJ1-2|-|few
TGTGCCAGCAAGAAGCGGCCACCTGACTATGGCTACACCTTC
CASKKRPPDYGYTF
>TRBV27|TRBJ2-3|TRBD1|-
TGTGCCAGCAGTTTGCCCCTCCTTAGGGGGCTGGGCACAGATACGCAGTATTTT
CASSLPLLRGLGTDTQYF
>TRBV4-1|TRBJ1-1|-|once
TGCGCCAGCAGCCTTAAATTCGGGGGAATGAACACTGAAGCTTTCTTT
CASSLKFGGMNTEAFF
>TRBV7-9|TRBJ2-7|-|many
TGTGCCAGCAGCCCAAGAGTAGGGGAGCAGTACTTC
CASSPRVGEQYF
>TRBV29-1|TRBJ2-3|-|few
TGCAGCGTTGAGGGCGTCGCAGATACGCAGTATTTT
CSVEGVADTQYF
>TRBV20-1|TRBJ2-3|TRBD1|-
TGCAGTGCCGCGACAGGGAGCCCAGATACGCAGTATTTT
CSAATGSPDTQYF
>TRBV7-8|TRBJ2-1|TRBD2|-
TGTGCCAGCAGCTTTTTGCCGGGACTAGGGGGGGACAATGAGCAGTTCTTC
CASSFLPGLGGDNEQFF
>TRBV5-1|TRBJ2-7|TRBD1|-
TGCGCCAGCAGCCTACGGGTCGGAACAGGGGGCGCGAGCTCCTACGAGCAGTACTTC
CASSLRVGTGGASSYEQYF
>TRBV12-3/TRBV12-4|TRBJ2-2|-|-
TGTGCCAGCAGCCCGGCACCCACCGGGGAGCGGTTTTTT
CASSPAPTGERFF
>TRBV9|TRBJ2-5|-|-
TGTGCCAGCAGCCCCACCGGGGGAGTCCAAGAGACCCAGTACTTC
CASSPTGGVQETQYF
>TRBV7-2|TRBJ1-3|-|-
TGTGCCAGCAGCGCTGCACAGGGTTCTGGAAACACCATATATTTT
CASSAAQGSGNTIYF
>TRBV4-1|TRBJ2-7|-|few
TGCGCCAGCAGCCATTCGCCCGGGGACTTTCCCTACGAGCAGTACTTC
CASSHSPGDFPYEQYF
>TRBV18|TRBJ2-7|TRBD2|many
TGTGCCAGCTCACGGGGACTAGAATCCGAGCAGTACTTC
CASSRGLESEQYF
>TRBV27|TRBJ1-5|TRBD1|-
TGTGCCAGCAGCACAAGGACAGGGGGCCCCAGCCAGCCCCAGCATTTT
CASSTRTGGPSQPQHF
>TRBV7-3|TRBJ2-2|-|once
TGTGCCAGCAGCTTCCAAATGAACACCGGGGGGCCGTTTTTT
CASSFQMNTGGPFF
>TRBV11-3|TRBJ2-7|-|-
TGTGCCAGCAGCGCTGGGACGGTGGGTGCTTCCTACGAGCAGTACTTC
CASSAGTVGASYEQYF
>TRBV5-6|TRBJ1-2|TRBD1|-
TGTGCCAGCAGCATAGGGTACGGGACAGGAGGAGTGATGGATGGCTACACCTTC
CASSIGYGTGGVMDGYTF
>TRBV11-2|TRBJ2-5|TRBD2|few
TGTGCCAGCAGCTTAGTGGGCGGGGGTCGTGGGCAGACCCAGTACTTC
CASSLVGGGRGQTQYF
>TRBV6-6|TRBJ1-2|-|-
TGTGCCAGCAGTCGGCTCCTCCGGGACTCAACAAGGCGCTACACCTTC
CASSRLLRDSTRRYTF
>TRBV9|TRBJ2-7|TRBD2|few
TGTGCCAGCAGCGTAGACCCTCGCAGCGGGGGAGCTTACGAGCAGTACTTC
CASSVDPRSGGAYEQYF
>TRBV28|TRBJ2-1|TRBD2|once
TGTGCCAGCAGACAAGCGGGACTCGGAGGCGATGAGCAGTTCTTC
CASRQAGLGGDEQFF
>TRBV6-6|TRBJ2-3|TRBD2|-
TGTGCCAGCAGTTACGGGACTACTACAGATACGCAGTATTTT
CASSYGTTTDTQYF
>TRBV9|TRBJ2-7|-|-
TGTGCCAGCAGCGTAGACATTAGACGCGAGCAGTACTTC
CASSVDIRREQYF
>TRBV24-1|TRBJ2-2|-|-
TGTGCCACCGAACAGGGGCGGGGGCCAAATCTCGCGAACACCGGGGAGCTGTTTTTT
CATEQGRGPNLANTGELFF
>TRBV10-3|TRBJ2-3|TRBD2|many
TGTGCCATCAGTGTGGGCCTAGCGGCCACAGATACGCAGTATTTT
CAISVGLAATDTQYF
>TRBV6-1|TRBJ1-5|-|few
TGTGCCAGCAGTGAATACACCCAGGCAGGGGATGGCAATCAGCCCCAGCATTTT
CASSEYTQAGDGNQPQHF
>TRBV5-1|TRBJ1-1|TRBD1|-
TGCGCCAGCAGCTGGGGGGACAGGGAGGGCACTGAAGCTTTCTTT
CASSWGDREGTEAFF
>TRBV5-1|TRBJ2-1|TRBD2|-
TGCGCCAGCAGGGAGGGACTAGCGCACAATGAGCAGTTCTTC
CASREGLAHNEQFF
>TRBV20-1|TRBJ2-1|-|many
TGCAGTGCTCCCCCTTGGGGGAGCGGTGATGAGCAGTTCTTC
CSAPPWGSGDEQFF
>TRBV2|TRBJ2-4|TRBD1|-
TGTGCCAGCAGTGAGGACAGGGGTCAAAACATTCAGTACTTC
CASSEDRGQNIQYF
>TRBV7-9|TRBJ2-7|-|-
TGTGCCAGCAGGAAGGGGGACCGACAACACGAGCAGTACTTC
CASRKGDRQHEQYF
>TRBV15|TRBJ1-2|TRBD1|-
TGTGCCACCAGCAGCAACCCCGGACAGGGAGGCTACACCTTC
CATSSNPGQGGYTF
>TRBV5-1|TRBJ2-7|TRBD1|-
TGCGCCAGCAGCTTCCGACAGGGGGCAGGGGAGCAGTACTTC
CASSFRQGAGEQYF